This TCR beta chain was sequenced during a study of blood T cell repertoires in COVID-19 (dated by TCRdb to between 2020 and 2021). As for the study more broadly: Collaborator samples came from the United States, Italy and Spain and covered acute and convalescent phases of COVID-19. Subjects who had been exposed to COVID-19, were actively infected with it, or had recovered from it provided the deeply sampled blood TCRbeta repertoires that made up the dataset. The material from the prospective study consisted of cDNA or gDNA derived from T cells, B-cell-depleted T cells, or PBMCs. The samples were drawn from the first 160 participants of the ongoing ImmuneRACE study and from over a thousand subjects provided by 6 global collaborators. The repertoires were released in a freely available public database intended as a resource for research on the immune response to SARS-CoV-2. The sample metadata nearly always contained a de-identified subject ID, COVID-19 status, age in years and sex. Where HLA class I and class II types were available, the types were taken from metadata supplied by the sample provider, not from assay-based typing. What the research found in general, with its limitations: Clinical and demographic metadata were provided uncurated, with the amount varying by source and participant.

Another Seattle source contributed samples from volunteer blood donors who had recovered from COVID-19. Each collaborating institution followed its own protocols to collect whole blood in K2EDTA tubes. Collaborator samples were shipped for TCRbeta analysis as frozen whole blood, isolated PBMCs, or DNA extracted from either sample type. This clone has just a few counts. The specificity of this receptor is unknown. The input lacks base qualities; no much larger clone sits a single base away. Trimming leaves V shorter by 4 bases and J shorter by 6 bases, with the junction holding 2 bases beyond the gene matches. CDR1 LNHDA and CDR2 SQIVND are derived from the germline V gene (reference sequence). Spanning cysteine to phenylalanine, the CDR3 consists of 14 amino acids. Just the 42-base CDR3 DNA is kept, in frame starting at base 1. TCRbeta CDR3 regions were amplified from genomic DNA by means of the immunoSEQ Assay, a bias-controlled multiplex PCR. From the authors' description of their analysis: Nucleated cell counts per sample were estimated from amplification of reference gene primers within the assay. Sequence reads were collapsed and filtered to measure the absolute abundance of every unique TCRbeta CDR3 rearrangement. For each sample, productive Simpson clonality was calculated by taking the square root of Simpson's diversity index across productive rearrangements. TCRdb re-hosts the immuneACCESS table, in-frame sequences only. Its copies lack some clones; in the studies checked, an unresolved V gene accounts for under half of them, and the cause for the rest is not known. V and J calls and clone size are as listed in that table; D and trimming were resolved from the DNA. Recorded for this sample are approximately 240,000 clones; over 75% of them occurred a single time. The ten largest clones represent under 2.5% of the sample.

The sequencing input was peripheral blood. This clonotype originated in a woman aged 40 to 49 who had recovered from COVID-19. The V gene is TRBV19 and the J gene is TRBJ2-1, and TRBD1 matches 11 of the central bases. CDR3 loop: CASSTDRGLNEQFF. The nucleotide sequence reads TGTGCCAGTAGTACGGACAGGGGGCTCAATGAGCAGTTCTTC.